This T cell receptor beta chain was sequenced during a study of blood T cells in healthy people across ages. This clonotype came up a few times. There were healthy Caucasian individuals from Russia, aged roughly 6 to 90, serving as donors. Next came a second PCR, run for about 7 to 12 cycles, which used a sample-barcoded 5' primer along with a J-beta primer mix. Each cDNA molecule was tagged by a template-switch adaptor with 12 random nucleotides. At least 2.5 million CDR3-containing paired-end reads were obtained per sample. Each CDR3 protein is one row after TCRdb ran MiXCR on the 5' RACE reads. The sample records about 1.1 million distinct CDR3 sequences, around two fifths being singletons. The CDR3 is 13 residues long. Germline CDR1 is SQVTM and CDR2 is ANQGSEA. Between the trimmed V and J ends, which lost 3 bases and 0 bases, there was a span of 5 bases.

This TCR was recovered from a man aged 18 to 29 in good health. Sequences were obtained from blood. This rearrangement joins TRBV29-1 to TRBJ2-2, with no clear D. CDR3 loop: CSVDRPNTGELFF. In DNA, the CDR3 is TGCAGCGTTGACCGGCCGAACACCGGGGAGCTGTTTTTT.